This TCR beta chain originates from a study of blood T cell repertoires in COVID-19. Study in general: The United States, Italy and Spain provided the acute and convalescent COVID-19 samples. Nucleic acid was either cDNA or gDNA, and it came from T cells, B-cell-depleted T cells, or PBMCs.

Individuals drawn from around 25 US areas were roughly 18 to 95 years old. Categorization into cohorts depended on clinical history that participants reported. TCRdb's copy holds only in-frame clones and misses some; the assay was immunoSEQ multiplex PCR. The sample lists 150,000 to 200,000 clones; 88% were seen once. Sequences were obtained from PBMCs or T cells enriched from blood (not recorded which). The TCR originated in a young woman who had recovered from COVID-19.

DNA of the CDR3: TGTGCCAGCAGTTGGTTACAGGGGATAACCGGGGAGCTGTTTTTT. Protein sequence: CASSWLQGITGELFF. The chain joins TRBV2 to TRBJ2-2, with 7 nucleotides matching TRBD1. The V gene's germline CDR1 is SNHLY and CDR2 FYNNEI. The CDR3 loop spans 15 amino acids. The trim removed 5 bases at V and 5 bases at J, leaving 8 bases unmatched.